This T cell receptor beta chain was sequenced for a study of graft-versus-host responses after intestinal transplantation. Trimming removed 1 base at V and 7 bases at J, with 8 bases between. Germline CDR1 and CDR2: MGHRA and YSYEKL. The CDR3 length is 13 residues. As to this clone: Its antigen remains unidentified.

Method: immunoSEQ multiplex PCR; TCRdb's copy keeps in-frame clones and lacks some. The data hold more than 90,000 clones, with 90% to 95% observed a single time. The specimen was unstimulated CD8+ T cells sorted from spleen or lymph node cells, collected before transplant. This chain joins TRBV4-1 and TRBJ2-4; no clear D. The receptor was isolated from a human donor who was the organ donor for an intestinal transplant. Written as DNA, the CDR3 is TGCGCCAGCAGCCAAGTGAACGAGAACATTCAGTACTTC. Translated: CASSQVNENIQYF.